These T cell receptor beta chains were read from a single sample in a study of blood T cell repertoires in COVID-19. Clones were read by immunoSEQ multiplex PCR, and TCRdb kept only the in-frame ones, dropping some. The sample has 200,000 to 250,000 clones, about 90% seen once. Sequencing was performed on PBMCs or T cells enriched from blood (not recorded which). These TCRs come from a man aged 25 to 45 who had recovered from COVID-19. Both conserved end residues are part of each CDR3. The order of the fields is J gene, CDR3 length, V gene, CDR3 protein.

J: TRBJ2-1; length: 14; V: TRBV11-1; CDR3: CASSGGTDYNEQFF
J: TRBJ2-5; length: 15; V: TRBV7-9; CDR3: CASSSPSGVAETQYF
J: TRBJ1-2; length: 13; V: TRBV12-3/TRBV12-4; CDR3: CASSLLGDVGYTF
J: TRBJ1-6; length: 13; V: TRBV28; CDR3: CASRFGGNSPLHF
J: TRBJ1-2; length: 14; V: TRBV4-3; CDR3: CASSQVEADSGYTF
J: TRBJ1-2; length: 14; V: TRBV27; CDR3: CASSSLSAGDGYTF
J: TRBJ2-7; length: 12; V: TRBV29-1; CDR3: CSVRSGSYEQYF
J: TRBJ1-6; length: 13; V: TRBV7-8; CDR3: CASSRQRNSPLHF
J: TRBJ2-5; length: 14; V: TRBV7-2; CDR3: CASRLAGGGETQYF
J: TRBJ1-1; length: 15; V: TRBV5-6; CDR3: CASSLGAGRGTEAFF
J: TRBJ1-2; length: 11; V: TRBV29-1; CDR3: CSVGPGNGYTF
J: TRBJ1-2; length: 13; V: TRBV9; CDR3: CASSVGKGRGYTF
J: TRBJ1-1; length: 15; V: TRBV13; CDR3: CASSTRQGALTEAFF
J: TRBJ1-4; length: 14; V: TRBV4-3; CDR3: CASSLDRGGEKLFF
J: TRBJ2-7; length: 14; V: TRBV5-6; CDR3: CASRPTGVIYEQYF
J: TRBJ2-1; length: 12; V: TRBV12-3/TRBV12-4; CDR3: CASITGGNEQFF
J: TRBJ1-1; length: 14; V: TRBV7-9; CDR3: CASSFRESNTEAFF
J: TRBJ2-1; length: 16; V: TRBV7-9; CDR3: CASSLGRQVQGDEQFF
J: TRBJ2-2; length: 15; V: TRBV11-2; CDR3: CASTKPGQGTGELFF
J: TRBJ1-2; length: 13; V: TRBV7-2; CDR3: CASSLRRQDGYTF
J: TRBJ2-5; length: 14; V: TRBV10-3; CDR3: CAISDREIPETQYF
J: TRBJ2-2; length: 12; V: TRBV29-1; CDR3: CSVGLDSGELFF
J: TRBJ1-2; length: 15; V: TRBV5-8; CDR3: CASSLGGGANYGYTF
J: TRBJ2-5; length: 19; V: TRBV28; CDR3: CASSYHRGAGPLELETQYF
J: TRBJ1-2; length: 14; V: TRBV5-6; CDR3: CASSLSGGLYGYTF
J: TRBJ1-3; length: 11; V: TRBV10-1; CDR3: CASSGGSTIYF
J: TRBJ2-1; length: 14; V: TRBV5-1; CDR3: CASSFTGSQDEQFF
J: TRBJ1-3; length: 15; V: TRBV13; CDR3: CASSLGGGGGNTIYF
J: TRBJ1-1; length: 14; V: TRBV18; CDR3: CASSPGSGNTEAFF
J: TRBJ1-5; length: 15; V: TRBV6-2/TRBV6-3; CDR3: CASSYQAPSNQPQHF
J: TRBJ1-4; length: 12; V: TRBV11-2; CDR3: CASSLGTEKLFF
J: TRBJ1-1; length: 13; V: TRBV20-1; CDR3: CSASNSLGTEAFF
J: TRBJ2-5; length: 16; V: TRBV4-2; CDR3: CASSQSTSGRQETQYF
J: TRBJ2-1; length: 15; V: TRBV19; CDR3: CASSIVSGVINEQFF
J: TRBJ2-7; length: 15; V: TRBV27; CDR3: CASSLRWSGSYEQYF
J: TRBJ2-1; length: 15; V: TRBV5-1; CDR3: CASSPTGVKTNEQFF